One sample yielded the 15 T cell receptor beta chains listed below, sequenced in a study of T cell responses to AZD1222 COVID-19 vaccine (TCRdb year 2021). The library was generated by the immunoSEQ multiplex PCR assay. Here the immuneACCESS table is served through TCRdb, limited to in-frame sequences with V and J called. Missing clones are a known gap in these copies; in checked studies unresolved V genes cover under half, and the rest lacks a known reason. For this sample the table gives about 50,000 clones, of which over 70% were detected only once. The top ten clones comprise 5% of the sample. The time point tag for this specimen amounts to: about 28 days (+/-7) after the second vaccine dose. Source: peripheral blood, taken 28 days after the second AZD1222 dose. The receptors derive from an adult who received the AZD1222 COVID-19 vaccine.

The J gene is TRBJ1-4, the V gene TRBV2; no firm D call. V dropped 7 bases and J dropped 4 bases, with 10 bases sitting between them. The CDR3 has 13 amino acids. Germline CDR1 is SNHLY and CDR2 is FYNNEI. The chain's CDR3 is CASTPRVNEKLFF. In DNA form, the CDR3 reads TGTGCCAGCACTCCCCGCGTTAATGAAAAACTGTTTTTT.

The chain carries TRBV5-5 and TRBJ2-3, with D possibly called TRBD1 or TRBD2 (6 bases each). V dropped 4 bases and J dropped 4 bases, with 16 bases sitting between them. Germline V gene sequence: CDR1 SGHKS, CDR2 YYEKEE (reference sequence). CDR3 length equals 15 residues. The CDR3 region is CASSPPGGRPDTQYF. The CDR3 coding sequence is TGTGCCAGCAGCCCGCCCGGGGGCAGGCCAGATACGCAGTATTTT. The full variable domain, completed using reference TRBV5-5 and TRBJ2-3, is DAGVTQSPTHLIKTRGQQVTLRCSPISGHKSVSWYQQVLGQGPQFIFQYYEKEERGRGNFPDRFSARQFPNYSSELNVNALLLGDSALYLCASSPPGGRPDTQYFGPGTRLTVL.

The gene calls are TRBV6-5 and TRBJ2-7; D possibly corresponds to TRBD1 (6 bases). This CDR3 region has 16 residues. Trimming took 0 bases from V and 2 from J, leaving 14 bases between them. The V gene's germline CDR1 is MNHEY and CDR2 SVGAGI. The chain's CDR3 is CASSYSITYRAYEQYF. The CDR3 DNA reads TGTGCCAGCAGTTACTCGATAACATACAGGGCCTACGAGCAGTACTTC.

V and J are TRBV7-2 and TRBJ2-4, with D hard to call. V was pared by 1 base and J by 0 bases, with 13 bases between. The CDR3 is 17 amino acids. The germline V gene encodes CDR1 SGHTA and CDR2 FQGNSA. The CDR3 reads CASSLEHSWVAKNIQYF. In DNA form, the CDR3 reads TGTGCCAGCAGCTTAGAACACAGCTGGGTAGCCAAAAACATTCAGTACTTC. Supplemented by reference TRBV7-2 and TRBJ2-4, the full variable domain reads GAGVSQSPSNKVTEKGKDVELRCDPISGHTALYWYRQSLGQGLEFLIYFQGNSAPDKSGLPSDRFSAERTGGSVSTLTIQRTQQEDSAVYLCASSLEHSWVAKNIQYFGAGTRLSVL.

The table lists this clone with a count of one. This chain links TRBV21-1 with TRBJ1-2; the D call TRBD1 from the table was never checked on the DNA. TRBV21-1 is a listed pseudogene. CDR3 length equals 13 residues. The CDR3 region has the DNA TGTGCCAGCAGCAAAGCAGGGGGCCAAGGCTACACCTTC. This translates into CASSKAGGQGYTF.

This clone was seen only a few times. The V and J genes are TRBV3-1 (or the pseudogene TRBV3-2) and TRBJ1-6; D may be TRBD1 (5 bases). Germline CDR1 reads LGHDT; CDR2 reads YNNKEL (reference sequence). V was shortened by 3 bases and J by 7 bases, with 7 bases between the two germline ends. The CDR3 covers 13 residues. Here the CDR3 reads CASSQGPNSPLHF. The DNA of the CDR3 is TGTGCCAGCAGCCAGGGACCGAATTCACCCCTCCACTTT.

This clone has only a few counts. This sequence joins TRBV29-1 and TRBJ1-2; D possibly corresponds to TRBD1 (6 bases). CDR3 length: 13 amino acids. Germline values: CDR1 SQVTM, CDR2 ANQGSEA. The ends were cut back, 2 bases at V and 6 bases at J, with 13 bases in the middle. The CDR3 reads CSVENRQVNGYTF. CDR3 bases: TGCAGCGTTGAAAATAGACAGGTGAATGGCTACACCTTC.

CDR3 residues: CASSQGTLNGGYTF. The CDR3 coding sequence is TGTGCCAGCAGCCAAGGGACCTTAAACGGCGGCTACACCTTC. The genes are TRBV3-1 (or the pseudogene TRBV3-2) and TRBJ1-2; D is uncertain. Germline loops: CDR1 LGHDT, CDR2 YNNKEL (reference sequence). Trimming cost V 1 base and J 8 bases, with 14 bases left between them. The CDR3 consists of 14 residues.

This clone came up a few times. This sequence joins TRBV30 and TRBJ2-3, with a possible D match to TRBD2 (5 bases). CDR3 length: 14 residues. Per the germline V gene, CDR1 is GTSNPN and CDR2 is SVGIG (reference sequence). V was trimmed by 0 bases and J by 3 bases, leaving 10 bases between them. The CDR3 DNA is TGTGCCTGGAGTGTACTACGGGGAACAGATACGCAGTATTTT. As protein: CAWSVLRGTDTQYF.

The chain joins TRBV28 to TRBJ1-4; TRBD1 is a possible D gene (6 bases). This CDR3 has 14 residues. Trimming removed 8 bases at V and 7 bases at J, with 17 bases between. Germline V CDR1 and CDR2: MDHEN, SYDVKM. DNA of the CDR3: TGTGCCAGCTCGGGGGGCGATAGATCTGAAAAACTGTTTTTT. It codes for CASSGGDRSEKLFF.

V is TRBV7-4 and J is TRBJ2-1; a possible D gene is TRBD2 (7 bases). Trimming took 2 bases from V and 10 from J, leaving 15 bases between them. CDR1 SGHVT and CDR2 SQSDAQ come from the germline V gene. This CDR3 region has 14 residues. The chain's CDR3 is CASSLYSGGGEQFF. CDR3 nucleotides: TGTGCCAGCAGCTTATACTCGGGGGGCGGGGAGCAGTTCTTC. The full variable domain, completed using reference TRBV7-4 and TRBJ2-1, is GAGVSQSPRYKVAKRGRDVALRCDSISGHVTLYWYRQTLGQGSEVLTYSQSDAQRDKSGRPSGRFSAERPERSVSTLKIQRTEQGDSAVYLCASSLYSGGGEQFFGPGTRLTVL.

The chain combines TRBV7-8 with TRBJ1-1, with TRBD1 matching 10 bases. From germline, CDR1 is SGHVS and CDR2 FQNEAQ. The length of the CDR3 is 12 residues. With V trimmed by 5 bases and J by 10 bases, 4 bases remained unmatched. The CDR3 loop reads CASSHGQGGAFF. Here the CDR3 DNA reads TGTGCCAGCAGCCACGGACAGGGGGGAGCTTTCTTT.

This clone has only a few counts. The sample carries other DNA sequences with the same CDR3. The V and J genes are TRBV7-2 and TRBJ1-5; no clear D gene. V was cut by 1 base and J by 6 bases, with 7 bases left in between. Germline V gene lookup returns CDR1 SGHTA and CDR2 FQGNSA. The CDR3 is 13 amino acids. The CDR3: CASSLGRSQPQHF. The CDR3 nucleotides read TGTGCCAGCAGCTTAGGCCGTTCTCAGCCCCAGCATTTT.

The genes are TRBV11-2 and TRBJ1-5, with a possible D match to TRBD1 (5 bases). The CDR3 covers 15 residues. Trimming cost V 5 bases and J 10 bases, with 21 bases left between them. Germline loops: CDR1 SGHAT, CDR2 FQNNGV. The CDR3 DNA follows: TGTGCCAGCAGCCCCAGGGTTGGGCTTTTTAAACCCCAGCATTTT. Translated, it gives CASSPRVGLFKPQHF.

This CDR3 is CASSPDGTTGYEQYF. Here the CDR3 DNA reads TGTGCCAGCAGCCCCGATGGGACGACTGGCTACGAGCAGTACTTC. The chain joins TRBV7-2 to TRBJ2-7; D tentatively fits TRBD1 or TRBD2 (5 bases each). The germline gives CDR1 SGHTA, CDR2 FQGNSA. The CDR3 spans 15 residues. Trimming took 5 bases from V and 3 from J, leaving 17 bases between them.